This record concerns one T cell receptor beta chain sequence. Its antigen is currently unknown. The sample is drawn from a study of graft-versus-host responses after intestinal transplantation. Germline V gene data show CDR1 as MDHEN and CDR2 as SYDVKM. This CDR3 has 20 amino acids. The V and J ends lost 5 bases and 0 bases, in that order; junction bases with no gene match: 19. TCRdb's table, derived via immunoSEQ multiplex PCR, lists solely in-frame clones and lacks some. The table records about 98,000 clones, 75% to 90% of them present only once. The sequenced sample was unstimulated CD8+ T cells sorted from spleen or lymph node cells, obtained before intestinal transplant. This sequence originates from a human donor who received an intestinal transplant. The rearrangement joins TRBV28 to TRBJ2-4, with TRBD2 matching 7 bases. CDR3 bases: TGTGCCAGCAGTCCAATCAGAGGGCTAGCGGTTTTCCTAGCCAAAAACATTCAGTACTTC. Translation: CASSPIRGLAVFLAKNIQYF. The full variable domain, completed using reference TRBV28 and TRBJ2-4, is DVKVTQSSRYLVKRTGEKVFLECVQDMDHENMFWYRQDPGLGLRLIYFSYDVKMKEKGDIPEGYSVSREKKERFSLILESASTNQTSMYLCASSPIRGLAVFLAKNIQYFGAGTRLSVL.